The subject of this entry is one TCR beta chain. The data stem from a study of blood T cell repertoires in COVID-19. Sequenced by immunoSEQ multiplex PCR; TCRdb stores in-frame clones only, minus some. Of 110,000 to 150,000 clones listed, 84% are singletons. Trimming pared 4 bases from V and 4 bases from J, leaving 14 bases between. In germline, CDR1 is SGHRS, CDR2 YFSETQ. CDR3 length equals 14 residues. V and J are TRBV5-1 and TRBJ1-2; a weak D match, TRBD1 (6 bases). The sample comprised PBMCs or T cells enriched from blood (not recorded which). This receptor was obtained from a woman under 30 who had been exposed to COVID-19. In nucleotides, the CDR3 is TGCGCCAGCAGCCGGACAGCCGAGGGCTATGGCTACACCTTC. Translating it yields CASSRTAEGYGYTF.